This TCR beta chain was recorded in a study of OX40 agonist ivuxolimab in advanced cancers. About the study: All patients had ivuxolimab intravenously every 2 weeks at 0.01 to 10 mg/kg. Whole-study findings and limits: Averaged across samples, CD8+ T cells carried more expanded clones than CD4+ did.

The data were produced by immunoSEQ multiplex PCR, yet TCRdb's version contains in-frame clones alone and is incomplete. The table records about 40,000 clones, 88% of them present only once. As regards this clone: Its antigen is currently unknown.

CDR3 size: 12 residues. V was trimmed by 6 bases and J by 4 bases, leaving 10 bases between them. Germline V gene data show CDR1 as MDHEN and CDR2 as SYDVKM. The genes are TRBV28 and TRBJ2-7; D might be TRBD2 (5 bases). The sequenced sample was CD4+ or CD8+ T cells sorted from blood, obtained in a trial of the OX40 agonist ivuxolimab. This clonotype was obtained from an adult with an advanced solid tumor such as melanoma, head and neck, liver or kidney cancer. The CDR3 nucleotides are TGTGCCAGCAGGGACTGGGAGTACGAGCAGTACTTC. This encodes CASRDWEYEQYF.